Following are 17 T cell receptor beta chains from one sample sequenced in a study of T-cell memory formation after mild COVID-19. MiXCR was run by TCRdb on the 5' RACE reads, yielding one entry per CDR3 protein. This sample has roughly 110,000 distinct CDR3 sequences, with about a sixth found just once. The material sequenced was PBMCs or a T cell subset sorted from them (not recorded which). Receptor source: an adult woman who had mild COVID-19 (a few samples of this study predate the infection). Cell type and time point are not known.

This clonotype turned up a few times. The J gene is TRBJ2-1, the V gene TRBV4-3; D is undetermined. This CDR3 is 13 amino acids long. The V gene lost 4 bases and the J gene lost 7 bases, with 11 bases spanning the gap. Looked up from germline, CDR1 is LGHNA and CDR2 is YSLEER. CDR3 nucleotides: TGCGCCAGCAGCCTTAACGTGGTTAATGAGCAGTTCTTC. Its protein is CASSLNVVNEQFF.

J is TRBJ2-7 and V is TRBV21-1; the D call TRBD2 from the table was never checked on the DNA. TRBV21-1 is classified as a pseudogene. CDR3 length: 19 residues. CDR3 amino acids: CASSKKRGTGLGCSYEQYF. The CDR3 nucleotides are TGTGCCAGCAGCAAAAAAAGGGGAACTGGACTAGGGTGCTCCTACGAGCAGTACTTC.

This clonotype was counted only a few times. The genes are TRBV20-1 and TRBJ2-5; D is undetermined. The germline V and J ends were trimmed by 0 bases and 5 bases, with 7 bases remaining between them. Germline loops: CDR1 DFQATT, CDR2 SNEGSKA (reference sequence). The CDR3 contains 12 residues. The CDR3 region has the DNA TGCAGTGCTAGAGATTTTCGCGAGACCCAGTACTTC. It yields the protein CSARDFRETQYF.

This clonotype was observed many times. V is TRBV12-3 or TRBV12-4 and J is TRBJ2-7; D is possibly TRBD2 (6 bases). The CDR3 is 12 amino acids. The V and J ends lost 6 bases and 3 bases respectively, with 9 bases between them. CDR3 protein: CASSNSGYEQYF. The DNA of the CDR3 is TGTGCCAGCAGCAATAGCGGCTACGAGCAGTACTTC.

This clonotype has ten or more counts. The gene calls are TRBV4-1 and TRBJ2-7; 9 bases are a match to TRBD1. The CDR3 loop spans 14 amino acids. Per germline, CDR1 MGHRA and CDR2 YSYEKL. With 5 bases clipped from V and 3 bases from J, the junction kept 5 bases outside the gene matches. The CDR3 is CASSWRTGDYEQYF. The CDR3 DNA sequence: TGCGCCAGCAGCTGGAGGACAGGGGACTACGAGCAGTACTTC.

The rearrangement uses TRBV6-6 and TRBJ1-4; D gene uncertain. V lost 4 bases, J lost 5 bases, and 11 bases lay in between. Germline lookup yields CDR1 MNHNY and CDR2 SVGAGI (reference sequence). This CDR3 comprises 14 residues. The CDR3 sequence is CASSSRVGNEKLFF. The DNA of the CDR3 is TGTGCCAGCAGTTCTAGGGTGGGGAATGAAAAACTGTTTTTT.

The rearrangement joins TRBV6-5 to TRBJ1-3, with 8 bases identical to TRBD1. The CDR3 sequence is 15 residues long. J was trimmed by 1 base and V by 6 bases; bases with no gene match: 5. In germline, CDR1 is MNHEY, CDR2 SVGAGI. CDR3 in DNA: TGTGCCAGCAGCATTACAGGGGGATCTGGAAACACCATATATTTT. Amino acids: CASSITGGSGNTIYF.

This clonotype was observed a handful of times. The chain combines TRBV30 with TRBJ2-7; possibly TRBD1 for D (5 bases). CDR3 length: 14 residues. CDR1 and CDR2 from the germline V gene are GTSNPN and SVGIG (reference sequence). Trimming removed 1 base at V and 0 bases at J, with 10 bases between. CDR3 region: CAWSEGSPSYEQYF. The CDR3 DNA reads TGTGCCTGGAGTGAGGGGTCTCCCTCCTACGAGCAGTACTTC.

This clonotype showed up just a few times. The V and J genes are TRBV30 and TRBJ2-3; 8 bases line up with TRBD1. CDR3 length: 14 residues. The germline CDR1 and CDR2 sequences are GTSNPN and SVGIG (reference sequence). V lost 2 bases to trimming and J lost 1 base; unmatched junction nucleotides: 2. The CDR3 bases are TGTGCCTGGAGTCCGGGACAGGGCACAGATACGCAGTATTTT. Translated, it gives CAWSPGQGTDTQYF.

This clonotype has more than one count but fewer than ten. The chain is built from TRBV20-1 and TRBJ2-3; 8 bases map to TRBD2. Germline CDR1 DFQATT, CDR2 SNEGSKA (reference sequence). V lost 0 bases to trimming and J lost 2 bases; unmatched junction nucleotides: 16. CDR3 length equals 19 residues. CDR3 in amino acids: CSARDLVQREMGPTDTQYF. The CDR3 DNA reads as TGCAGTGCTAGAGATCTGGTCCAGCGGGAGATGGGGCCCACAGATACGCAGTATTTT.

This clonotype was recorded many times. The gene calls are TRBV20-1 and TRBJ1-1; D not certain. V lost 5 bases and J 1 base, leaving 11 bases between the germline ends. The CDR3 consists of 13 residues. The V gene's germline CDR1 is DFQATT and CDR2 SNEGSKA (reference sequence). The CDR3: CSARHQPNTEAFF. For the CDR3, the DNA is TGCAGTGCTCGACACCAGCCGAACACTGAAGCTTTCTTT.

This clonotype was seen just once. The chain uses TRBV9 and TRBJ2-3, with D perhaps TRBD2 (7 bases). The CDR3 length is 14 residues. V lost 7 bases, J lost 1 base, and 13 bases lay in between. Germline CDR1 reads SGDLS; CDR2 reads YYNGEE. CDR3 in amino acids: CASAPGGRTDTQYF. CDR3 DNA sequence: TGTGCCAGCGCCCCGGGGGGCCGCACAGATACGCAGTATTTT.

J is TRBJ2-7 and V is TRBV5-1; 8 nucleotides line up with TRBD1. Per the germline V gene, CDR1 is SGHRS and CDR2 is YFSETQ. This CDR3 has 15 amino acids. V lost 4 bases and J lost 7; bases outside the gene matches: 13. The DNA for the CDR3 is TGCGCCAGCAGCCCCTCAGGGGGCGCCCCGCGTGAGCAGTACTTC. Translated: CASSPSGGAPREQYF.

CDR3 protein: CASSYLTGGPGYTF. The CDR3 nucleotides are TGTGCCAGCAGTTACTTAACAGGGGGTCCCGGCTACACCTTC. The chain couples TRBV6-5 to TRBJ1-2; 8 positions agree with TRBD1. The trim removed 1 base at V and 8 bases at J, leaving 6 bases unmatched. This CDR3 contains 14 residues. CDR1 and CDR2 (germline): MNHEY, SVGAGI.

This clonotype was seen many times. The rearrangement joins TRBV7-9 to TRBJ1-6; 7 bases agree with TRBD1. V was pared by 1 base and J by 7 bases, with 4 bases of the junction left unmatched. CDR1 and CDR2 from the germline V gene are SEHNR and FQNEAQ (reference sequence). CDR3 size: 15 residues. CDR3 coding DNA: TGTGCCAGCAGCTTAGTACAGGGGTTAAATTCACCCCTCCACTTT. Translation gives CASSLVQGLNSPLHF.

The V and J genes are TRBV11-2 and TRBJ2-5; 13 bases align to TRBD2. This CDR3 comprises 15 residues. In germline, CDR1 is SGHAT, CDR2 FQNNGV. V was pared by 3 bases and J by 3 bases, with 1 base of the junction left unmatched. The CDR3 region is CASSFGLAGEETQYF. CDR3 bases: TGTGCCAGCAGCTTTGGACTAGCGGGAGAAGAGACCCAGTACTTC.

The chain links TRBV9 to TRBJ2-3, with 9 bases matching TRBD2. The CDR3 spans 16 residues. Unmatched junction bases numbered 4, after V lost 0 bases and J lost 2 bases. CDR1 is SGDLS and CDR2 is YYNGEE in the germline V gene. In DNA, the CDR3 is TGTGCCAGCAGCGTAGAGGGGACTAGCTCCACAGATACGCAGTATTTT. Translated: CASSVEGTSSTDTQYF. Together with reference TRBV9 and TRBJ2-3, the CDR3 gives the full variable domain: DSGVTQTPKHLITATGQRVTLRCSPRSGDLSVYWYQQSLDQGLQFLIQYYNGEERAKGNILERFSAQQFPDLHSELNLSSLELGDSALYFCASSVEGTSSTDTQYFGPGTRLTVL.